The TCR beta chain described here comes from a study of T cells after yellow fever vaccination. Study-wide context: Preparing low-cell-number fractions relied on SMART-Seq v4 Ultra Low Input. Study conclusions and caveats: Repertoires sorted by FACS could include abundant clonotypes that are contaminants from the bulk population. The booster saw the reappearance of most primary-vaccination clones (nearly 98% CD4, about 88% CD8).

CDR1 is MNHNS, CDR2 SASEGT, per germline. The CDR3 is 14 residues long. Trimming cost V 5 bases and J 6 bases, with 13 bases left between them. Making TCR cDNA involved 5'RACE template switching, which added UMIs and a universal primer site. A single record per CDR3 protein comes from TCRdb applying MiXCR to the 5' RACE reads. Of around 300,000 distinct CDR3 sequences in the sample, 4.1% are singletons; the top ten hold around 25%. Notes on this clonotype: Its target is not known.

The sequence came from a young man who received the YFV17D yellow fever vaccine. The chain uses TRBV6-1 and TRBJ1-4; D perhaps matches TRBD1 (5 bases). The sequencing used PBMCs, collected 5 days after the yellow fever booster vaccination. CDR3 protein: CASSPRGGDEKLFF. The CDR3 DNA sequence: TGTGCCAGCAGTCCACGGGGGGGAGATGAAAAACTGTTTTTT.